These T cell receptor beta chains were read from a single sample in a study of OX40 agonist ivuxolimab in advanced cancers. Profiling relied on immunoSEQ multiplex PCR, and the TCRdb table lists in-frame clones only, not all of them. The sample has approximately 60,000 clones, 82% seen once; the top ten hold approximately 5.2%. Material: CD4+ or CD8+ T cells sorted from blood, obtained in a trial of the OX40 agonist ivuxolimab. These receptor sequences come from an adult with an advanced solid tumor such as melanoma, head and neck, liver or kidney cancer. The CDR3 runs from the conserved cysteine through the conserved F or W. The order of the fields is clone size, V gene, J gene, D gene, CDR3 DNA, CDR3 protein. The D gene is left open where the match is weak. A row's size may be missing; if present it is once, few, many or a size class.

size: NA; V: TRBV7-9; J: TRBJ2-7; D: NA; DNA: TGTGCCAGCAGCGAGCTAGGGCGGTACGAGCAGTACTTC; CDR3: CASSELGRYEQYF
size: NA; V: TRBV9; J: TRBJ2-3; D: NA; DNA: TGTGCCAGCGGCCCGGCGGGGCGGGGCGCCACAGATACGCAGTATTTT; CDR3: CASGPAGRGATDTQYF
size: NA; V: TRBV6-4; J: TRBJ2-7; D: NA; DNA: TGTGCCAGCAGCCGGACCGAAACCTACGAGCAGTACTTC; CDR3: CASSRTETYEQYF
size: NA; V: TRBV6-5; J: TRBJ2-7; D: NA; DNA: TGTGCCAGCAGTTACAAGCGGTCCTACGAGCAGTACTTC; CDR3: CASSYKRSYEQYF
size: few; V: TRBV27; J: TRBJ2-7; D: TRBD2; DNA: TGTGCCAGCAGTTGGGTTAGCGGGGGGTCCTACGAGCAGTACTTC; CDR3: CASSWVSGGSYEQYF
size: NA; V: TRBV5-4; J: TRBJ2-1; D: TRBD2; DNA: TGTGCCAGCAGCTTGTCCCTAGCGGGGGGCGAGCAGTTCTTC; CDR3: CASSLSLAGGEQFF
size: NA; V: TRBV7-2; J: TRBJ1-1; D: NA; DNA: TGTGCCAGCAGCTTATTGGTGGTAGGGGAGGCTTTCTTT; CDR3: CASSLLVVGEAFF
size: NA; V: TRBV5-1; J: TRBJ2-7; D: NA; DNA: TGCGCCAGCAACCTTAACGACTACGAGCAGTACTTC; CDR3: CASNLNDYEQYF
size: once; V: TRBV6-4; J: TRBJ2-2; D: TRBD1; DNA: TGTGCCAGCAGTGGGACAGGGGACACCGGGGAGCTGTTTTTT; CDR3: CASSGTGDTGELFF
size: NA; V: TRBV6-6; J: TRBJ1-6; D: TRBD1; DNA: TGTGCCAGCAGGTCGGGACAGCCTAATTCACCCCTCCACTTT; CDR3: CASRSGQPNSPLHF
size: NA; V: TRBV9; J: TRBJ2-2; D: NA; DNA: TGTGCCAGCAGCCTGCTGGGTGATACCGGGGAGCTGTTTTTT; CDR3: CASSLLGDTGELFF
size: once; V: TRBV5-8; J: TRBJ2-3; D: NA; DNA: TGTGCCAGCAGCGGCGGACCCTCAGCCAACCAAGATACGCAGTATTTT; CDR3: CASSGGPSANQDTQYF
size: NA; V: TRBV2; J: TRBJ1-5; D: TRBD1; DNA: TGTGCCAGCCAACCAGGGGGCGGTAGCAATCAGCCCCAGCATTTT; CDR3: CASQPGGGSNQPQHF
size: once; V: TRBV5-8; J: TRBJ2-6; D: NA; DNA: TGTGCCAGCAGGGACGCCTCTGGGGCCAACGTCCTGACTTTC; CDR3: CASRDASGANVLTF
size: NA; V: TRBV7-9; J: TRBJ2-7; D: TRBD1; DNA: TGTGCCAGCAGCTTATCGACAGGGGGCGGCTACGAGCAGTACTTC; CDR3: CASSLSTGGGYEQYF
size: NA; V: TRBV5-1; J: TRBJ1-6; D: NA; DNA: TGCGCCAGCAGCGTCGGACAGACTGGGAATTCACCCCTCCACTTT; CDR3: CASSVGQTGNSPLHF
size: NA; V: TRBV7-8; J: TRBJ1-3; D: NA; DNA: TGTGCCAGCAGCTCACGCGGGCAGGGGGGAAACACCATATATTTT; CDR3: CASSSRGQGGNTIYF
size: NA; V: TRBV27; J: TRBJ1-5; D: NA; DNA: TGTGCCAGCAGCCCGGGACCCAGGGCGGATCAGCCCCAGCATTTT; CDR3: CASSPGPRADQPQHF
size: NA; V: TRBV15; J: TRBJ2-4; D: NA; DNA: TGTGCCACCAGCTGGGATACGGGTTCCCCAATAGCCAAAAACATTCAGTACTTC; CDR3: CATSWDTGSPIAKNIQYF
size: NA; V: TRBV11-3; J: TRBJ2-7; D: NA; DNA: TGTGCCAGCAGCTTAGATAGGAGGCCGGTTGGCTACGAGCAGTACTTC; CDR3: CASSLDRRPVGYEQYF
size: medium-sized; V: TRBV2; J: TRBJ1-2; D: NA; DNA: TGTGCCATCTTCGAGGGGGGGCTTGGAGATGGCTACACCTTC; CDR3: CAIFEGGLGDGYTF
size: NA; V: TRBV4-1; J: TRBJ1-6; D: NA; DNA: TGCGCCAGCAGCCAAGATCACACAGGGAGCATTTCACCCCTCCACTTT; CDR3: CASSQDHTGSISPLHF
size: NA; V: TRBV7-2; J: TRBJ2-1; D: TRBD1; DNA: TGTGCCAGCAGCTTAGTCGGGACAGGGAGGAGGAATGAGCAGTTCTTC; CDR3: CASSLVGTGRRNEQFF
size: NA; V: TRBV29-1; J: TRBJ1-1; D: NA; DNA: TGCAGCGTCCACCCCCGGCTGACTCACGTGGAAGCTTTCTTT; CDR3: CSVHPRLTHVEAFF
size: NA; V: TRBV2; J: TRBJ1-2; D: NA; DNA: TGTGCCAGCAGTGAAGCGCAAGGGGGGTTCTATGGCTACACCTTC; CDR3: CASSEAQGGFYGYTF
size: NA; V: TRBV14; J: TRBJ1-2; D: NA; DNA: TGTGCCAGCAGCCAAGATATTTTTCGGCCAGACGGCTACACCTTC; CDR3: CASSQDIFRPDGYTF
size: NA; V: TRBV5-1; J: TRBJ2-5; D: NA; DNA: TGCGCCAGCAGCTTGTTGGGGGCCGGGGAGACCCAGTACTTC; CDR3: CASSLLGAGETQYF
size: NA; V: TRBV4-1; J: TRBJ2-3; D: TRBD2; DNA: TGCGCCAGCAGCCCTGGGACTAGCGGGGGAACAGATACGCAGTATTTT; CDR3: CASSPGTSGGTDTQYF